Each of the 20 T cell receptor beta chains below was sequenced from the same sample in a study of shared clonotypes between healthy human individuals. Some clones are missing from TCRdb's copy, which holds only in-frame ones; the method was immunoSEQ multiplex PCR. The sample lists about 470,000 clones, 75% to 85% occurring once. The sample was PBMCs. The receptors were sampled from a woman aged 40-49 years in good health. Some clones in this sample may be carry-over from other donors' samples.

This rearrangement joins TRBV4-1 to TRBJ1-1; D gene unclear. Looked up from germline, CDR1 is MGHRA and CDR2 is YSYEKL. Between the trimmed V and J ends, which lost 0 bases and 3 bases, there was a span of 8 bases. There are 14 residues in the CDR3. This CDR3 reads CASSQDREYTEAFF. The CDR3 DNA sequence: TGCGCCAGCAGCCAAGATCGCGAGTACACTGAAGCTTTCTTT.

The chain combines TRBV6-1 with TRBJ2-7; D is possibly TRBD2 (5 bases). V was clipped by 9 bases and J by 4 bases, with 16 bases between them. The CDR3 runs 13 residues. Germline V gene sequence: CDR1 MNHNS, CDR2 SASEGT. CDR3 bases: TGTGCCAGTAACCCCCCCGGGATATACGAGCAGTACTTC. It yields the protein CASNPPGIYEQYF.

CDR3 nucleotides: TGCAGCGTCCACCCCGGGTCCGGAGGCGACACCATATATTTT. This sequence encodes CSVHPGSGGDTIYF. This chain uses TRBV29-1 with TRBJ1-3; D not resolved. Germline assignment: CDR1 SQVTM and CDR2 ANQGSEA. The CDR3 has 14 amino acids. V shed 6 bases and J shed 8 bases, with 20 bases lying between them.

Concerning this clone itself: The same CDR3 can be traced to other DNA sequences in this sample. The CDR3 nucleotides are TGTGCCAGCAGCTTAGCGCACGGACTAGCGGGAGGGCAAGAGACCCAGTACTTC. This translates into CASSLAHGLAGGQETQYF. The J gene is TRBJ2-5, the V gene TRBV7-2; 15 nucleotides line up with TRBD2. Germline V lookup: CDR1 SGHTA, CDR2 FQGNSA. CDR3 length equals 18 residues. Unmatched junction bases numbered 4, after V lost 0 bases and J lost 2 bases.

The chain has TRBV5-4 and TRBJ1-1, with no clear D. The CDR3 is 13 amino acids. The V gene lost 3 bases and the J gene lost 4 bases, with 10 bases spanning the gap. Looked up from germline, CDR1 is SGHNT and CDR2 is YYREEE (reference sequence). The CDR3 spells CASSSGLTTEAFF. The CDR3 DNA sequence: TGTGCCAGCAGCTCCGGGTTGACCACTGAAGCTTTCTTT.

The rearrangement joins TRBV4-2 to TRBJ2-2; D gene uncertain. This CDR3 spans 18 amino acids. CDR1 LGHNA and CDR2 YNFKEQ come from the germline V gene. Trimming removed 0 bases at V and 5 bases at J, with 19 bases between. CDR3 coding DNA: TGTGCCAGCAGCCAAGAGGGGTCTTTAGGGATCGGGACCGGGGAGCTGTTTTTT. It is translated as CASSQEGSLGIGTGELFF.

This clone was seen many times. This sequence joins TRBV15 and TRBJ1-5; D ambiguous. V lost 0 bases and J lost 5, with 11 bases in between. The CDR3 is made up of 15 amino acids. Germline V CDR1 and CDR2: LNHNV, YYDKDF (reference sequence). CDR3 bases: TGTGCCACCAGCAGAGATTCCCACCGAGATCAGCCCCAGCATTTT. It encodes CATSRDSHRDQPQHF.

This chain connects TRBV2 to TRBJ2-1; D is undetermined. Trimming pared 1 base from V and 0 bases from J, leaving 7 bases between. CDR1 is SNHLY, CDR2 FYNNEI, per germline. This CDR3 contains 15 residues. The CDR3 region is CASSEGTVSYNEQFF. As DNA, the CDR3 is TGTGCCAGCAGTGAAGGGACGGTCTCCTACAATGAGCAGTTCTTC.

V and J are TRBV6-5 and TRBJ2-1, with 7 bases aligning to TRBD2. Per germline, CDR1 MNHEY and CDR2 SVGAGI. The CDR3 is made up of 16 amino acids. V was pared by 6 bases and J by 2 bases, with 10 bases of the junction left unmatched. The CDR3: CASSYLGTTTYNEQFF. The CDR3 DNA sequence: TGTGCCAGCAGCTACCTCGGGACTACCACCTACAATGAGCAGTTCTTC.

This clone occurred a few times. The DNA for the CDR3 is TGCGCCAGCAGCCATGCGACAGGGGAGCCTGAAGCTTTCTTT. It codes for CASSHATGEPEAFF. The V gene is TRBV4-1, the J gene TRBJ1-1; TRBD1 matches at 8 bases. V dropped 3 bases and J dropped 6; count of bases not matched to a gene: 6. Germline values: CDR1 MGHRA, CDR2 YSYEKL. This CDR3 contains 14 residues.

The genes are TRBV4-1 and TRBJ2-2; D gene ambiguous. The CDR3 has 15 amino acids. The V gene lost 4 bases and the J gene lost 5 bases, with 14 bases spanning the gap. Per germline, CDR1 MGHRA and CDR2 YSYEKL. CDR3 amino acids: CASSRRAIETGELFF. The CDR3 nucleotides are TGCGCCAGCAGCCGCCGGGCCATAGAGACCGGGGAGCTGTTTTTT.

The J gene is TRBJ2-5, the V gene TRBV13, with 9 nucleotides matching TRBD2. The better agreement between TRBJ2-7 and the DNA end casts doubt on the J call. Per the germline V gene, CDR1 is PRHDT and CDR2 is FYEKMQ (reference sequence). The CDR3 is 14 amino acids. CDR3 loop: CASSALAGAYEQYF. The CDR3 DNA reads as TGTGCCAGCAGCGCATTAGCGGGAGCCTACGAGCAGTACTTC.

This sequence joins TRBV19 and TRBJ2-5; the match to TRBD1 covers 9 bases. The CDR3 length is 15 residues. The trim removed 5 bases at V and 5 bases at J, leaving 9 bases unmatched. CDR1 and CDR2 from the germline V gene are LNHDA and SQIVND (reference sequence). The CDR3 nucleotides read TGTGCCAGTAGTGCAGGAAACAGGGGGCTGGAGACCCAGTACTTC. It translates to CASSAGNRGLETQYF.

This clone was detected a few times. The chain carries TRBV15 and TRBJ2-5, with D unclear. The CDR3 has 13 residues. CDR1 is LNHNV and CDR2 is YYDKDF in the germline V gene (reference sequence). The V gene lost 3 bases and the J gene lost 1 base, with 6 bases spanning the gap. CDR3 amino acids: CATSSGRQETQYF. The CDR3, as DNA: TGTGCCACCAGCAGTGGACGCCAAGAGACCCAGTACTTC.

The chain carries TRBV29-1 and TRBJ1-4, with D possibly matching TRBD1 (5 bases). Per the germline V gene, CDR1 is SQVTM and CDR2 is ANQGSEA. Trimming took off 4 bases at V and 0 bases at J, with 12 bases between the two ends. This CDR3 is 15 amino acids long. For the CDR3, the DNA is TGCAGCGTTGCGGGGGGATCCGCAACTAATGAAAAACTGTTTTTT. Protein product: CSVAGGSATNEKLFF.

J is TRBJ2-7 and V is TRBV6-5, with 8 nucleotides matching TRBD2. CDR1 is MNHEY and CDR2 is SVGAGI in the germline V gene. The CDR3 extends over 13 amino acids. The V and J ends lost 6 bases and 3 bases, in that order; junction bases with no gene match: 4. The CDR3: CASRREGFYEQYF. The CDR3 region has the DNA TGTGCCAGCAGACGGGAGGGGTTCTACGAGCAGTACTTC.

The gene calls are TRBV7-9 and TRBJ1-4; perhaps TRBD1 as D (5 bases). Germline V gene lookup returns CDR1 SEHNR and CDR2 FQNEAQ (reference sequence). V lost 5 bases and J 3 bases, leaving 10 bases between the germline ends. This CDR3 spans 14 amino acids. The CDR3 reads CASSPQGPNEKLFF. Here the CDR3 DNA reads TGTGCCAGCAGCCCGCAGGGACCTAATGAAAAACTGTTTTTT.

Only one count was recorded for this clone. CDR3: CASTQGYRNFLSGANVLTF. In DNA, the CDR3 is TGTGCCAGCACCCAAGGATACCGGAACTTTCTGTCTGGGGCCAACGTCCTGACTTTC. The genes are TRBV5-4 and TRBJ2-6; D unclear. V was trimmed by 6 bases and J by 1 base, leaving 23 bases between them. CDR1 is SGHNT and CDR2 is YYREEE in the germline V gene (reference sequence). The CDR3 extends over 19 amino acids. Supplemented by reference TRBV5-4 and TRBJ2-6, the full variable domain reads ETGVTQSPTHLIKTRGQQVTLRCSSQSGHNTVSWYQQALGQGPQFIFQYYREEENGRGNFPPRFSGLQFPNYSSELNVNALELDDSALYLCASTQGYRNFLSGANVLTFGAGSRLTVL.

This chain connects TRBV7-6 to TRBJ2-2; 7 bases map to TRBD1. Germline lookup yields CDR1 SGHVS and CDR2 FNYEAQ. The V segment lost 8 bases and the J segment 1 base; nucleotides outside the gene matches: 7. The CDR3 covers 15 residues. CDR3 in DNA: TGTGCCAGCGGCAGGGGGAATCGGAACACCGGGGAGCTGTTTTTT. Translated, it gives CASGRGNRNTGELFF.

The chain joins TRBV19 to TRBJ2-7; D perhaps matches TRBD1 (5 bases). The germline CDR1 and CDR2 sequences are LNHDA and SQIVND (reference sequence). CDR3 size: 13 residues. Trimming took 5 bases from V and 6 from J, leaving 14 bases between them. As DNA, the CDR3 is TGTGCCAGTAGTGCGCAGGGTTTTAGCGAGCAGTACTTC. Translating gives CASSAQGFSEQYF.